Reported below is one T cell receptor beta chain. Antigen: not known. This record comes from a study of OX40 agonist ivuxolimab in advanced cancers. Whole-study context: Three individuals attained partial responses, comprising one hepatocellular carcinoma case and two cutaneous melanoma cases.

Anyone with autoimmune disease history or systemic immunosuppression was excluded. Sequencing was performed with immunoSEQ multiplex PCR; in TCRdb, only in-frame clones are kept and a portion is missing. The sample carries about 81,000 clones, 80% to 90% recorded once. Study-level results: Blood T cells, both CD4+ and CD8+, expanded clonally by week 6 at 0.1 to 3.0 mg/kg. Some patients without response likewise showed low normalized clonal expansion.

CDR1 and CDR2 (germline): SEHNR, FQNEAQ (reference sequence). Trimming removed 2 bases at V and 5 bases at J, with 15 bases between. The CDR3 runs 15 residues. The sample here was CD4+ or CD8+ T cells sorted from blood, taken in a trial of the OX40 agonist ivuxolimab. The chain combines TRBV7-9 with TRBJ2-5; D is ambiguous. The source of this sequence is an adult with an advanced solid tumor such as melanoma, head and neck, liver or kidney cancer. The CDR3 DNA sequence: TGTGCCAGCAGCTTAACCCCGTCTGGGGTCGAGACCCAGTACTTC. This codes for CASSLTPSGVETQYF.